This T cell receptor beta chain was recorded in a study of control samples from healthy donors and cancer patients. This clone was found once. Using immunoSEQ multiplex PCR, the repertoire was profiled, and TCRdb retains in-frame clones only, with some absent. In the table there are 60,000 to 85,000 clones, roughly 92% of which are singletons. The CDR3 spans 15 residues. Germline-derived CDR1 and CDR2 are LNHDA and SQIVND (reference sequence). Trimming shortened V by 0 bases and J by 0 bases, and 6 bases separated the two germline ends. The chain recombines TRBV19 with TRBJ2-1; D uncertain. This receptor was taken from a woman aged 55 to 70 in good health. The sequenced sample was blood. CDR3 sequence (DNA): TGTGCCAGTAGTATAGAGAAGAGCTCCTACAATGAGCAGTTCTTC. This translates into CASSIEKSSYNEQFF. Complete variable domain (other parts from reference TRBV19 and TRBJ2-1): DGGITQSPKYLFRKEGQNVTLSCEQNLNHDAMYWYRQDPGQGLRLIYYSQIVNDFQKGDIAEGYSVSREKKESFPLTVTSAQKNPTAFYLCASSIEKSSYNEQFFGPGTRLTVL.